The 11 T cell receptor beta chains below were found in one sample sequenced in a study of T cell responses to AZD1222 COVID-19 vaccine (dated by TCRdb to the early 2020s). Receptor libraries were prepared by the immunoSEQ multiplex PCR assay. Drawn from immuneACCESS, this table holds only the in-frame rearrangements with V and J called that TCRdb kept. Clones are partly lost; checked studies trace under half to an unresolved V gene and leave the rest unexplained. The sample table contains approximately 74,000 clones; only one count was recorded for 70% to 90% of them. The ten largest account for less than 3% of the sample. In the paper's terms, the time point label means: baseline before first vaccination. The starting material was peripheral blood, obtained on day 0 of AZD1222 vaccination. Every receptor here comes from an adult in good health.

This rearrangement joins TRBV9 to TRBJ2-5; possibly TRBD2 for D (5 bases). CDR1 and CDR2 from the germline V gene are SGDLS and YYNGEE. The CDR3 has 14 residues. V lost 0 bases and J lost 5, with 11 bases in between. CDR3: CASSVGSGIETQYF. DNA for the CDR3: TGTGCCAGCAGCGTAGGGTCCGGGATCGAGACCCAGTACTTC.

The chain links TRBV24-1 to TRBJ1-5, with TRBD1 matching 7 bases. The CDR3 covers 15 residues. V shed 6 bases and J 7 bases; nucleotides not matched to a gene: 11. CDR1 is KGHDR, CDR2 SFDVKD, per germline. The CDR3 spells CATSQGGRGEQPQHF. DNA for the CDR3: TGTGCCACCAGTCAAGGAGGCAGGGGGGAACAGCCCCAGCATTTT.

CDR3: CASSLSAGLSPQPQHF. The DNA of the CDR3 is TGTGCCAGCAGCTTATCTGCAGGCCTCTCACCTCAGCCCCAGCATTTT. The chain has TRBV5-5 and TRBJ1-5; D is ambiguous. Germline loops: CDR1 SGHKS, CDR2 YYEKEE (reference sequence). The CDR3 runs to 16 residues. Trimming shortened V by 2 bases and J by 6 bases, and 18 bases separated the two germline ends. Full variable domain (remainder filled in from reference TRBV5-5 and TRBJ1-5): DAGVTQSPTHLIKTRGQQVTLRCSPISGHKSVSWYQQVLGQGPQFIFQYYEKEERGRGNFPDRFSARQFPNYSSELNVNALLLGDSALYLCASSLSAGLSPQPQHFGDGTRLSIL.

This chain connects TRBV30 to TRBJ2-1, with 11 bases that match TRBD1. CDR1 is GTSNPN, CDR2 SVGIG, per germline (reference sequence). This CDR3 is 16 amino acids long. V shed 2 bases, J shed 7 bases, and the junction held 10 bases outside the gene matches. The CDR3 DNA sequence: TGTGCCTGGAGTAGGAGCGGGACAGGGGGTTGGAATGAGCAGTTCTTC. Translated, it gives CAWSRSGTGGWNEQFF.

The chain couples TRBV5-1 to TRBJ2-3; D call uncertain. The CDR3 runs 12 residues. Germline loops: CDR1 SGHRS, CDR2 YFSETQ. V was trimmed by 0 bases and J by 3 bases, leaving 2 bases between them. Here the CDR3 DNA reads TGCGCCAGCAGCTTGGATACAGATACGCAGTATTTT. It encodes CASSLDTDTQYF.

CDR3 in DNA: TGTGCCAGCCCTTCCCCTAGGGGAGGCCTCACAGATACGCAGTATTTT. As protein: CASPSPRGGLTDTQYF. J is TRBJ2-3 and V is TRBV18; maybe TRBD2 (6 bases). The CDR3 runs to 16 residues. Germline V gene sequence: CDR1 KGHSH, CDR2 LQKENI. The ends were cut back, 8 bases at V and 2 bases at J, with 20 bases in the middle.

The chain links TRBV3-1 (or the pseudogene TRBV3-2) to TRBJ2-3; D is uncertain. The V end was cut by 4 bases, the J end by 4 bases, with 6 bases between. This CDR3 region has 12 residues. CDR1 and CDR2 (germline): LGHDT, YNNKEL (reference sequence). CDR3 sequence: CASSRAPDTQYF. In nucleotides, the CDR3 is TGTGCCAGCAGCCGGGCCCCAGATACGCAGTATTTT.

The V gene is TRBV10-1, the J gene TRBJ2-7; D gene uncertain. The CDR3 contains 13 residues. The germline V gene has CDR1 WNHNN and CDR2 SYGVQD (reference sequence). The ends were cut back, 2 bases at V and 6 bases at J, with 11 bases in the middle. The chain's CDR3 is CASSEDPTVEQYF. CDR3 bases: TGCGCCAGCAGTGAGGACCCGACGGTCGAGCAGTACTTC.

The chain carries TRBV9 and TRBJ2-2; D perhaps matches TRBD2 (5 bases). Germline loops: CDR1 SGDLS, CDR2 YYNGEE. Trimming shortened V by 4 bases and J by 5 bases, and 18 bases separated the two germline ends. This CDR3 is built from 16 residues. In DNA, the CDR3 is TGTGCCAGCAGCCCCGACGGAGACCCGGGGACCGGGGAGCTGTTTTTT. Translating it yields CASSPDGDPGTGELFF.

This clone was recorded a few times. The chain is built from TRBV7-2 and TRBJ2-7, with D possibly matching TRBD1 (5 bases). V lost 0 bases to trimming and J lost 3 bases, with 15 bases between them. The CDR3 is made up of 16 amino acids. Germline V CDR1 and CDR2: SGHTA, FQGNSA. As DNA, the CDR3 is TGTGCCAGCAGCTTAGCTCTGCGACAGCTTAACTACGAGCAGTACTTC. Translating gives CASSLALRQLNYEQYF.

The chain carries TRBV7-6 and TRBJ2-1; 7 bases agree with TRBD2. The germline CDR1 and CDR2 sequences are SGHVS and FNYEAQ. This CDR3 spans 16 amino acids. The V gene end was trimmed by 6 bases and the J gene end by 2 bases; junction bases not matched to a gene: 10. CDR3 bases: TGTGCCAGCAGTCTGGATTGGACTAGTCCCTACAATGAGCAGTTCTTC. Translating it yields CASSLDWTSPYNEQFF.